The source of this TCR beta chain is a study of T-cell reconstitution after alpha-beta-depleted transplantation in children. As it was prepared, the TCRbeta library received unique molecular identifiers. TCRdb processed the PCR reads anew with MiXCR; each CDR3 protein has one entry. This repertoire shows approximately 590,000 distinct CDR3 sequences, about 10% found once; its top ten account for less than 5%. V was trimmed by 5 bases and J by 4 bases, leaving 18 bases between them. The CDR3 is made up of 16 amino acids. Germline CDR1 is SGHTA and CDR2 is FQGNSA. The chain recombines TRBV7-2 with TRBJ2-1; D remains ambiguous. Specimen: PBMCs from the stem cell graft donor, collected from the stem cell graft. The source is a human donor who donated a stem cell graft to a child with acute myeloid leukemia. Written as DNA, the CDR3 is TGTGCCAGCAGCCAAAATCCACTACCCACTTACAATGAGCAGTTCTTC. Its protein product is CASSQNPLPTYNEQFF.